The 10 T cell receptor beta chains below all came from one sample that was sequenced in a study of blood T cell repertoires in COVID-19 (dated by TCRdb to 2020 to 2021). Receptor libraries were prepared by the immunoSEQ multiplex PCR assay. TCRdb re-hosts the immuneACCESS table, in-frame sequences only. Its copies lack some clones; in the studies checked, an unresolved V gene accounts for under half of them, and the cause for the rest is not known. The sample contains over 150,000 clones, around 83% of them found a single time. In total, the top ten clones hold 13% of the sample. Sequenced: peripheral blood. The receptors were gathered from a human donor in a cohort sampled during active COVID-19.

CDR3 sequence reads: CASKKGDRDNEKLFF. The CDR3 DNA is TGTGCCAGCAAAAAGGGGGACAGGGACAATGAAAAACTGTTTTTT. The rearrangement joins TRBV28 to TRBJ1-4; 9 nucleotides line up with TRBD1. This CDR3 has 15 amino acids. Looked up from germline, CDR1 is MDHEN and CDR2 is SYDVKM. The trim removed 7 bases at V and 5 bases at J, leaving 8 bases unmatched.

This chain uses TRBV28 with TRBJ1-5; D may be TRBD1 (6 bases). Trimming shortened V by 2 bases and J by 9 bases, and 17 bases separated the two germline ends. This CDR3 comprises 15 residues. Germline V gene data show CDR1 as MDHEN and CDR2 as SYDVKM. The CDR3 bases are TGTGCCAGCAGTTTAAGTGGTCAAGGGGGTCCGCCCCAGCATTTT. Its protein product is CASSLSGQGGPPQHF.

The V call is TRBV2, the J call TRBJ2-1; the D is unclear. The CDR3 length is 15 residues. Germline CDR1 reads SNHLY; CDR2 reads FYNNEI. Trimming removed 6 bases from V and 0 bases from J, with 12 bases in between. CDR3 region: CASRKSESSYNEQFF. The CDR3 DNA reads TGTGCCAGCAGAAAAAGCGAGAGCTCCTACAATGAGCAGTTCTTC. The whole variable domain, filled in from reference TRBV2 and TRBJ2-1, reads EPEVTQTPSHQVTQMGQEVILRCVPISNHLYFYWYRQILGQKVEFLVSFYNNEISEKSEIFDDQFSVERPDGSNFTLKIRSTKLEDSAMYFCASRKSESSYNEQFFGPGTRLTVL.

This clone has a handful of counts. The chain is built from TRBV7-2 and TRBJ1-5; D call uncertain. The germline V gene encodes CDR1 SGHTA and CDR2 FQGNSA. With 4 bases removed from V and 3 bases from J, the gap between germline ends came to 10 bases. The CDR3 extends over 14 amino acids. Written as DNA, the CDR3 is TGTGCCAGCAGCTCCGGGAGCCTCAATCAGCCCCAGCATTTT. It yields the protein CASSSGSLNQPQHF.

This clone appeared once. V is TRBV18 and J is TRBJ2-2; TRBD1 might be the D (6 bases). V was shortened by 4 bases and J by 2 bases, with 11 bases between the two germline ends. The CDR3 runs 15 residues. Germline CDR1 is KGHSH and CDR2 is LQKENI. DNA for the CDR3: TGTGCCAGCTCACGGGACAATTCTAACACCGGGGAGCTGTTTTTT. Translation: CASSRDNSNTGELFF.

The V and J genes are TRBV27 and TRBJ1-2; 8 bases are shared with TRBD1. V trimming: 4 bases; J trimming: 3 bases; junction bases outside the gene matches: 7. The CDR3 covers 15 residues. In germline, CDR1 is MNHEY, CDR2 SMNVEV (reference sequence). The CDR3 loop reads CASSSFLDRDYGYTF. The CDR3 nucleotides read TGTGCCAGCAGTTCCTTCCTGGACAGGGACTATGGCTACACCTTC.

The rearrangement joins TRBV29-1 to TRBJ2-2; TRBD2 agrees at 9 bases. V dropped 7 bases and J dropped 3; count of bases not matched to a gene: 6. The germline V gene has CDR1 SQVTM and CDR2 ANQGSEA. The CDR3 has 14 residues. The CDR3 sequence: CSACGTSYTGELFF. The DNA for the CDR3 is TGCAGCGCCTGCGGGACTAGCTACACCGGGGAGCTGTTTTTT.

The chain couples TRBV7-2 to TRBJ2-7; TRBD1 agrees at 10 bases. J gave up 6 bases and V 5 bases, and 10 bases lay outside the gene matches. The CDR3 is made up of 15 amino acids. CDR1 and CDR2 (germline): SGHTA, FQGNSA. In nucleotides, the CDR3 is TGTGCCAGCAGCGAACTGGGACAGGGGATTGGCGAGCAGTACTTC. It translates to CASSELGQGIGEQYF.

This clone was counted only a few times. The gene calls are TRBV28 and TRBJ2-7; 10 bases fit TRBD2. The CDR3 length is 15 residues. CDR1 is MDHEN, CDR2 SYDVKM, per germline. V lost 8 bases, J lost 0 bases, and 7 bases stayed unmatched. CDR3 DNA sequence: TGTGCCAGCGCCGGACTAGCGGAGCTCTCCTACGAGCAGTACTTC. Translation: CASAGLAELSYEQYF. Full variable domain (remainder filled in from reference TRBV28 and TRBJ2-7): DVKVTQSSRYLVKRTGEKVFLECVQDMDHENMFWYRQDPGLGLRLIYFSYDVKMKEKGDIPEGYSVSREKKERFSLILESASTNQTSMYLCASAGLAELSYEQYFGPGTRLTVT.

The chain carries TRBV6-2 or TRBV6-3 and TRBJ1-6; TRBD1 matches 7 bases. The ends lost 5 bases at V and 8 bases at J; junction bases unmatched: 9. This CDR3 is built from 15 residues. The germline V gene encodes CDR1 MNHEY and CDR2 SVGEGT. The CDR3 sequence: CASSKGGAADSPLHF. CDR3 DNA: TGTGCCAGCAGTAAAGGGGGCGCCGCGGATTCACCCCTCCACTTT.